Listed below are T cell receptor beta chains from one sample, sequenced in a study of beta chain features in type 1 diabetes. Repertoires were generated with immunoSEQ multiplex PCR, while TCRdb's copy carries only in-frame clones and drops some. The repertoire includes hundreds of thousands of clones, 11% to 15% of them detected once, and around 0.04% sits in the top ten. Sample: naive CD4+ T cells from blood. The receptors originated from a man younger than 30 with type 1 diabetes. Each CDR3 is given with its conserved first and last residue. A D gene is named only where the DNA matches it firmly. For some rows the clone size is stated as once, few or many, or as a class when expanded; others skip it.

abundance: few; len: 14; j_gene: TRBJ2-3; d_gene: .; v_gene: TRBV27; CDR3aa: CASSPITSTDTQYF; CDR3nt: TGTGCCAGCAGTCCTATTACGAGCACAGATACGCAGTATTTT
abundance: .; len: 14; j_gene: TRBJ2-5; d_gene: TRBD2; v_gene: TRBV6-5; CDR3aa: CASRRGAQSETQYF; CDR3nt: TGTGCCAGCCGGCGGGGGGCTCAATCGGAGACCCAGTACTTC
abundance: .; len: 15; j_gene: TRBJ2-3; d_gene: TRBD1; v_gene: TRBV14; CDR3aa: CASSQHRDRVDTQYF; CDR3nt: TGTGCCAGCAGCCAACACCGGGACAGGGTGGATACGCAGTATTTT
abundance: few; len: 15; j_gene: TRBJ2-7; d_gene: TRBD1; v_gene: TRBV7-8; CDR3aa: CASSRGDRHSYEQYF; CDR3nt: TGTGCCAGCAGCCGAGGGGACAGGCACTCCTACGAGCAGTACTTC
abundance: few; len: 16; j_gene: TRBJ2-7; d_gene: .; v_gene: TRBV5-1; CDR3aa: CASSLLAQRSSYEQYF; CDR3nt: TGCGCCAGCAGCTTGCTGGCCCAGCGGAGCTCCTACGAGCAGTACTTC
abundance: few; len: 11; j_gene: TRBJ2-7; d_gene: .; v_gene: TRBV30; CDR3aa: CAWRGGREQYF; CDR3nt: TGTGCCTGGAGGGGGGGCCGCGAGCAGTACTTC
abundance: .; len: 13; j_gene: TRBJ2-7; d_gene: .; v_gene: TRBV29-1; CDR3aa: CSVLGGAGGEQYF; CDR3nt: TGCAGCGTCCTAGGTGGGGCAGGCGGGGAGCAGTACTTC
abundance: few; len: 13; j_gene: TRBJ2-7; d_gene: .; v_gene: TRBV4-1; CDR3aa: CASSQIPGYEQYF; CDR3nt: TGCGCCAGCAGCCAAATACCGGGCTACGAGCAGTACTTC
abundance: few; len: 15; j_gene: TRBJ2-7; d_gene: .; v_gene: TRBV7-2; CDR3aa: CASSPEWVSVAEQYF; CDR3nt: TGTGCCAGCAGCCCAGAGTGGGTCTCAGTGGCCGAGCAGTACTTC
abundance: .; len: 11; j_gene: TRBJ1-2; d_gene: .; v_gene: TRBV20-1; CDR3aa: CSALTLESYTF; CDR3nt: TGCAGTGCTCTGACGCTTGAGAGCTACACCTTC
abundance: .; len: 21; j_gene: TRBJ2-1; d_gene: TRBD2; v_gene: TRBV2; CDR3aa: CASSRNPRGGGHRGFSNEQFF; CDR3nt: TGTGCCAGCAGTAGGAACCCGCGTGGGGGAGGGCACCGAGGTTTCTCCAATGAGCAGTTCTTC
abundance: few; len: 14; j_gene: TRBJ1-5; d_gene: .; v_gene: TRBV29-1; CDR3aa: CSVCVRDSNQPQHF; CDR3nt: TGCAGCGTTTGTGTCAGAGATAGCAATCAGCCCCAGCATTTT
abundance: .; len: 14; j_gene: TRBJ2-7; d_gene: .; v_gene: TRBV19; CDR3aa: CASSIGQIGYEQYF; CDR3nt: TGTGCCAGTAGTATAGGACAGATTGGCTACGAGCAGTACTTC
abundance: .; len: 17; j_gene: TRBJ2-1; d_gene: TRBD2; v_gene: TRBV11-2; CDR3aa: CASSRRTSGNLYNEQFF; CDR3nt: TGTGCCAGCAGCCGACGGACTAGCGGGAACCTATACAATGAGCAGTTCTTC
abundance: few; len: 11; j_gene: TRBJ2-3; d_gene: .; v_gene: TRBV25-1; CDR3aa: CASRRGDTQYF; CDR3nt: TGTGCCAGCAGAAGAGGGGATACGCAGTATTTT
abundance: few; len: 15; j_gene: TRBJ1-2; d_gene: .; v_gene: TRBV6-6; CDR3aa: CASSYPLVSNYGYTF; CDR3nt: TGTGCCAGCAGTTACCCCCTAGTATCTAACTATGGCTACACCTTC
abundance: few; len: 14; j_gene: TRBJ2-3; d_gene: TRBD1; v_gene: TRBV29-1; CDR3aa: CSARDRGRTDTQYF; CDR3nt: TGCAGCGCCAGGGACAGGGGGAGAACAGATACGCAGTATTTT
abundance: .; len: 15; j_gene: TRBJ2-2; d_gene: .; v_gene: TRBV5-1; CDR3aa: CASSLGPPGSGELFF; CDR3nt: TGCGCCAGCAGCTTGGGCCCTCCAGGGTCCGGGGAGCTGTTTTTT
abundance: few; len: 15; j_gene: TRBJ2-1; d_gene: TRBD2; v_gene: TRBV29-1; CDR3aa: CSGLAGVLSYNEQFF; CDR3nt: TGCAGCGGATTAGCGGGAGTCCTCTCCTACAATGAGCAGTTCTTC
abundance: .; len: 13; j_gene: TRBJ2-5; d_gene: TRBD2; v_gene: TRBV29-1; CDR3aa: CSVRSIFGTSGYF; CDR3nt: TGCAGCGTCCGATCCATCTTCGGGACTAGTGGATACTTC
abundance: few; len: 12; j_gene: TRBJ2-7; d_gene: TRBD1; v_gene: TRBV29-1; CDR3aa: CSVGGQTYEQYF; CDR3nt: TGCAGCGTTGGGGGACAGACCTACGAGCAGTACTTC
abundance: .; len: 13; j_gene: TRBJ2-3; d_gene: .; v_gene: TRBV6-6; CDR3aa: CASRNAPPDTQYF; CDR3nt: TGTGCCAGCAGAAACGCTCCCCCAGATACGCAGTATTTT
abundance: .; len: 16; j_gene: TRBJ1-2; d_gene: TRBD1; v_gene: TRBV9; CDR3aa: CASSVGTGPHGYGYTF; CDR3nt: TGTGCCAGCAGCGTAGGGACAGGGCCACATGGCTATGGCTACACCTTC
abundance: .; len: 15; j_gene: TRBJ2-7; d_gene: TRBD2; v_gene: TRBV27; CDR3aa: CASSPRLAGAYEQYF; CDR3nt: TGTGCCAGCAGCCCTAGACTAGCGGGAGCCTACGAGCAGTACTTC
abundance: few; len: 15; j_gene: TRBJ1-5; d_gene: TRBD1; v_gene: TRBV9; CDR3aa: CASSTGTGENQPQHF; CDR3nt: TGTGCCAGCAGCACCGGGACAGGGGAAAATCAGCCCCAGCATTTT
abundance: few; len: 12; j_gene: TRBJ1-1; d_gene: TRBD1; v_gene: TRBV29-1; CDR3aa: CSVGQGDTEAFF; CDR3nt: TGCAGCGTCGGACAGGGGGACACTGAAGCTTTCTTT
abundance: .; len: 15; j_gene: TRBJ2-1; d_gene: TRBD2; v_gene: TRBV11-2; CDR3aa: CASSQVAGGLNEQFF; CDR3nt: TGTGCCAGCAGCCAAGTAGCGGGAGGGCTCAATGAGCAGTTCTTC
abundance: .; len: 15; j_gene: TRBJ2-5; d_gene: .; v_gene: TRBV18; CDR3aa: CASSSWQGRQETQYF; CDR3nt: TGTGCCAGCTCATCCTGGCAGGGACGACAAGAGACCCAGTACTTC
abundance: few; len: 16; j_gene: TRBJ2-3; d_gene: TRBD2; v_gene: TRBV7-2; CDR3aa: CASSIPSGASTDTQYF; CDR3nt: TGTGCCAGCAGCATACCTAGCGGGGCTAGCACAGATACGCAGTATTTT
abundance: .; len: 12; j_gene: TRBJ2-1; d_gene: .; v_gene: TRBV9; CDR3aa: CASSVNLNEQFF; CDR3nt: TGTGCCAGCAGCGTAAACCTAAATGAGCAGTTCTTC
abundance: .; len: 15; j_gene: TRBJ2-3; d_gene: TRBD1; v_gene: TRBV6-5; CDR3aa: CASSAGQGALDTQYF; CDR3nt: TGTGCCAGCAGTGCCGGACAGGGGGCTTTAGATACGCAGTATTTT
abundance: .; len: 15; j_gene: TRBJ2-7; d_gene: TRBD1; v_gene: TRBV29-1; CDR3aa: CSVRSGWDSSYEQYF; CDR3nt: TGCAGCGTCCGCTCGGGTTGGGACAGCTCCTACGAGCAGTACTTC
abundance: .; len: 13; j_gene: TRBJ1-1; d_gene: .; v_gene: TRBV11-2; CDR3aa: CASIREPNTEAFF; CDR3nt: TGTGCCAGCATACGGGAACCGAACACTGAAGCTTTCTTT
abundance: .; len: 15; j_gene: TRBJ2-2; d_gene: .; v_gene: TRBV7-8; CDR3aa: CASSLHRVFTGELFF; CDR3nt: TGTGCCAGCAGCTTACACCGGGTCTTCACCGGGGAGCTGTTTTTT
abundance: .; len: 15; j_gene: TRBJ2-1; d_gene: TRBD2; v_gene: TRBV19; CDR3aa: CASTSGLAGNNEQFF; CDR3nt: TGTGCCAGTACCTCTGGACTAGCGGGTAACAATGAGCAGTTCTTC